One sample yielded the 17 T cell receptor beta chains listed below, sequenced in a study of spatial heterogeneity in lung cancer. Their specific antigens are unknown. A single record per CDR3 protein comes from TCRdb applying MiXCR to the 5' RACE reads. The sample lists around 18,000 distinct CDR3 sequences, 5.5% to 6% occurring once. The time point here: sample taken at primary tumor resection. General study findings and limits: It was found that expanded intratumoral alpha and beta TCR counts tracked tumor mutation counts.

Sequencing was performed on lung tumor tissue, taken at surgery. The receptor set was obtained from a female donor with early-stage non-small cell lung cancer.

The chain uses TRBV30 and TRBJ1-1; 7 bases fit TRBD1. V lost 3 bases and J lost 2; bases outside the gene matches: 9. The germline gives CDR1 GTSNPN, CDR2 SVGIG (reference sequence). CDR3 length: 15 residues. The CDR3 DNA reads as TGTGCCTGGAGCGGTACAGGGGATAGCAACACTGAAGCTTTCTTT. Residues: CAWSGTGDSNTEAFF.

This clonotype was counted ten times or more. This rearrangement joins TRBV11-1 to TRBJ2-2; 8 bases match TRBD1. This CDR3 is built from 15 residues. The junction had 4 bases not matched to a gene; V was cut back by 5 bases and J by 2 bases. Per germline, CDR1 SGHAT and CDR2 FQDESV (reference sequence). The CDR3 sequence is CASSRQGTNTGELFF. Here the CDR3 DNA reads TGTGCCAGCAGCAGACAGGGGACCAACACCGGGGAGCTGTTTTTT.

V usage is TRBV20-1 and J usage is TRBJ1-2; 7 nucleotides agree with TRBD1. Germline V CDR1 and CDR2: DFQATT, SNEGSKA (reference sequence). This CDR3 has 12 amino acids. Here the CDR3 DNA reads TGCATAGGACAGGCGGTAAACTATGGCTACACCTTC. Its translation: CIGQAVNYGYTF.

This clonotype was seen at least ten times. J is TRBJ2-1 and V is TRBV12-3 or TRBV12-4, with 16 positions matching TRBD2. V was pared by 5 bases and J by 5 bases, with 6 bases of the junction left unmatched. This CDR3 region has 17 residues. The chain's CDR3 is CASSPGLAGGPHNEQFF. DNA of the CDR3: TGTGCCAGCAGTCCGGGACTAGCGGGAGGGCCCCACAATGAGCAGTTCTTC.

This clonotype was detected only a few times. The chain is built from TRBV15 and TRBJ2-1; D might be TRBD2 (6 bases). The CDR3 has 16 amino acids. The germline CDR1 and CDR2 sequences are LNHNV and YYDKDF (reference sequence). V was pared by 0 bases and J by 4 bases, with 13 bases between. The CDR3 protein is CATSRDRSSAYNEQFF. The CDR3 nucleotides are TGTGCCACCAGCAGAGATCGGTCTAGCGCTTACAATGAGCAGTTCTTC.

There are many counts of this clonotype. The chain joins TRBV28 to TRBJ1-1; D not resolved. V was cut by 7 bases and J by 8 bases, with 11 bases left in between. Germline loops: CDR1 MDHEN, CDR2 SYDVKM. This CDR3 region has 11 residues. The CDR3 coding sequence is TGTGCCAGCACGACCCACATGGAAGCTTTCTTT. This sequence encodes CASTTHMEAFF.

Concerning this clonotype: A much larger clone differs by one base, so this may be a read error. This CDR3 fails to terminate in the conserved phenylalanine or tryptophan, so it likely reflects a read error. The gene calls are TRBV5-6 and TRBJ2-2, with 9 bases that match TRBD2. Germline V lookup: CDR1 SGHDT, CDR2 YYEEEE. There are 16 residues in the CDR3. The V gene end was trimmed by 1 base and the J gene end by 3 bases; junction bases not matched to a gene: 4. The CDR3 loop is CASSLTGLADTGELFS. The CDR3 coding sequence is TGTGCCAGCAGCTTGACGGGACTAGCAGACACCGGGGAGCTGTTTTCT.

This clonotype was recorded many times. The V and J genes are TRBV7-6 and TRBJ2-5; 9 bases fit TRBD2. J lost 2 bases, V lost 3 bases, and 7 bases had no gene match. The CDR3 has 16 residues. CDR1 is SGHVS and CDR2 is FNYEAQ in the germline V gene. The CDR3 sequence: CASSFWSSGEQETQYF. The CDR3 bases are TGTGCCAGCAGCTTTTGGTCTAGCGGGGAACAAGAGACCCAGTACTTC.

The CDR3 here is CASSSGAAYNEQFF. The CDR3 nucleotides read TGCGCCAGCAGCTCAGGGGCAGCCTACAATGAGCAGTTCTTC. The rearrangement links TRBV5-1 to TRBJ2-1; D might be TRBD1 (6 bases). The V gene's germline CDR1 is SGHRS and CDR2 YFSETQ. There are 14 residues in the CDR3. Trimming took off 3 bases at V and 2 bases at J, with 9 bases between the two ends.

There are many counts of this clonotype. This chain links TRBV6-4 with TRBJ2-3; TRBD2 aligns across 14 bases. The J segment lost 7 bases and the V segment lost 0 bases, leaving 3 bases of the junction unmatched. This CDR3 is 16 amino acids long. From germline, CDR1 is MRHNA and CDR2 SNTAGT. The DNA of the CDR3 is TGTGCCAGCAGTGACTCCGGGACTAGCGGGAGTCATACGCAGTATTTT. Its protein is CASSDSGTSGSHTQYF.

At least ten counts were recorded for this clonotype. V is TRBV5-5 and J is TRBJ2-5, with 8 bases identical to TRBD2. J was trimmed by 1 base and V by 1 base; bases with no gene match: 3. Germline V lookup: CDR1 SGHKS, CDR2 YYEKEE (reference sequence). There are 15 residues in the CDR3. In DNA form, the CDR3 reads TGTGCCAGCAGCTTGACTAGCGGAACCCAAGAGACCCAGTACTTC. This gives the protein CASSLTSGTQETQYF. The full variable domain, with the rest looked up from reference TRBV5-5 and TRBJ2-5, is DAGVTQSPTHLIKTRGQQVTLRCSPISGHKSVSWYQQVLGQGPQFIFQYYEKEERGRGNFPDRFSARQFPNYSSELNVNALLLGDSALYLCASSLTSGTQETQYFGPGTRLLVL.

This chain uses TRBV5-1 with TRBJ2-1; possibly TRBD2 for D (7 bases). The CDR3 runs 17 residues. Trimming took off 4 bases at V and 0 bases at J, with 17 bases between the two ends. Germline values: CDR1 SGHRS, CDR2 YFSETQ. For the CDR3, the DNA is TGCGCCAGCAGCACTCGGGGGCTAGCGGACTCCTACAATGAGCAGTTCTTC. As protein: CASSTRGLADSYNEQFF.

This clonotype was counted a few times. V and J are TRBV2 and TRBJ1-1; the D gene is possibly TRBD1 (5 bases). This CDR3 region has 14 residues. V lost 4 bases to trimming and J lost 3 bases, with 12 bases between them. CDR1 is SNHLY and CDR2 is FYNNEI in the germline V gene. CDR3 loop: CASSGPGWDTEAFF. CDR3 nucleotide sequence: TGTGCCAGCAGTGGGCCAGGGTGGGACACTGAAGCTTTCTTT.

The rearrangement uses TRBV7-9 and TRBJ2-7; D is perhaps TRBD1 (6 bases). CDR3 length equals 14 residues. Germline V gene sequence: CDR1 SEHNR, CDR2 FQNEAQ (reference sequence). Deletions cut 5 bases from V and 2 bases from J, with 13 bases between. The CDR3 sequence is CASSRGGSAYEQYF. The CDR3 nucleotides are TGTGCCAGCAGCCGAGGGGGAAGCGCCTACGAGCAGTACTTC.

This clonotype was counted many times. The chain couples TRBV7-2 to TRBJ2-1, with 7 bases that match TRBD2. The CDR3 is made up of 16 amino acids. Germline CDR1 is SGHTA and CDR2 is FQGNSA. The V and J ends lost 4 bases and 9 bases, in that order; junction bases with no gene match: 15. CDR3 loop: CASSSRGVAGKVEQFF. The CDR3 nucleotides are TGTGCCAGCAGCTCCCGGGGGGTAGCGGGTAAAGTTGAGCAGTTCTTC.

V is TRBV9 and J is TRBJ2-3, with D maybe TRBD2 (5 bases). Trimming removed 0 bases from V and 2 bases from J, with 13 bases in between. CDR3 length equals 16 residues. CDR1 is SGDLS and CDR2 is YYNGEE in the germline V gene. The CDR3 region has the DNA TGTGCCAGCAGCGTAGGTTCTGACTATATCACAGATACGCAGTATTTT. This codes for CASSVGSDYITDTQYF.

The table lists this clonotype with many counts. This chain connects TRBV4-1 to TRBJ2-4; no clear D. The CDR3 contains 19 residues. The V end lost 0 bases, the J end lost 3 bases, and 21 bases lay between the germline ends. The germline CDR1 and CDR2 sequences are MGHRA and YSYEKL. The DNA for the CDR3 is TGCGCCAGCAGCCAAGAGTTTCATCGGGTCTCATTTGACAAAAACATTCAGTACTTC. Its translation: CASSQEFHRVSFDKNIQYF.